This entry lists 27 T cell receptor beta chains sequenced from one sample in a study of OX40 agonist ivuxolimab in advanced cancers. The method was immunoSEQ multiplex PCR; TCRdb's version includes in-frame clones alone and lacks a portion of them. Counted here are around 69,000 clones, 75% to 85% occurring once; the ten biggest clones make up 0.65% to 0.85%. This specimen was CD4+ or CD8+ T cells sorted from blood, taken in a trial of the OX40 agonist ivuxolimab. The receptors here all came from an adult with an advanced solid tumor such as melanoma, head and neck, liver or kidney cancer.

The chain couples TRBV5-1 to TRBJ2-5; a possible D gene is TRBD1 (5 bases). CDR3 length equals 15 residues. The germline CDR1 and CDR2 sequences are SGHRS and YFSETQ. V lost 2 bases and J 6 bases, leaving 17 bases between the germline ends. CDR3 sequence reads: CASSLIPTQVQTQYF. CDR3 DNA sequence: TGCGCCAGCAGCTTAATTCCGACACAGGTGCAGACCCAGTACTTC.

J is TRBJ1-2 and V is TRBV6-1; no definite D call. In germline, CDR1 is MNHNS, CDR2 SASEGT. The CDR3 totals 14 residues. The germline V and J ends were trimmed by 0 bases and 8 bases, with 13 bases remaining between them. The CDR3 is CASSEAPRAGGYTF. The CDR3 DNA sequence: TGTGCCAGCAGTGAAGCACCAAGGGCGGGCGGCTACACCTTC.

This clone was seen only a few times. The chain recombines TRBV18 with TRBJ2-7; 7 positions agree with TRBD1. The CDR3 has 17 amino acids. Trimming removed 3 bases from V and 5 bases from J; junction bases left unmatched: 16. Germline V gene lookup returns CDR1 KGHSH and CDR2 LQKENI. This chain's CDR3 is CASSPRAPQGIGNEQYF. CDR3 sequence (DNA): TGTGCCAGCTCACCCCGTGCCCCACAGGGGATCGGGAACGAGCAGTACTTC. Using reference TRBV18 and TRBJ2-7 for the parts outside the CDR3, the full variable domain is NAGVMQNPRHLVRRRGQEARLRCSPMKGHSHVYWYRQLPEEGLKFMVYLQKENIIDESGMPKERFSAEFPKEGPSILRIQQVVRGDSAAYFCASSPRAPQGIGNEQYFGPGTRLTVT.

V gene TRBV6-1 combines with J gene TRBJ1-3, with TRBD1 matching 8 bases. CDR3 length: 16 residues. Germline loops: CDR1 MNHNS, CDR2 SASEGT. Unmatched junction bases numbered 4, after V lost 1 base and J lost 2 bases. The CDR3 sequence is CASSEVGRGPGNTIYF. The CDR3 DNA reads TGTGCCAGCAGTGAAGTTGGCAGGGGGCCTGGAAACACCATATATTTT.

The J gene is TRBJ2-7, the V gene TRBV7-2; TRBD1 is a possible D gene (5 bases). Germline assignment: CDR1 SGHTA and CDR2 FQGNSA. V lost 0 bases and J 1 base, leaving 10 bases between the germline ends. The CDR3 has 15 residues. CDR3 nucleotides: TGTGCCAGCAGCTTAGCAGGGGTTGGTTCCTACGAGCAGTACTTC. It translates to CASSLAGVGSYEQYF. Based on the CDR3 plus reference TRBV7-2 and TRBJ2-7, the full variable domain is GAGVSQSPSNKVTEKGKDVELRCDPISGHTALYWYRQSLGQGLEFLIYFQGNSAPDKSGLPSDRFSAERTGGSVSTLTIQRTQQEDSAVYLCASSLAGVGSYEQYFGPGTRLTVT.

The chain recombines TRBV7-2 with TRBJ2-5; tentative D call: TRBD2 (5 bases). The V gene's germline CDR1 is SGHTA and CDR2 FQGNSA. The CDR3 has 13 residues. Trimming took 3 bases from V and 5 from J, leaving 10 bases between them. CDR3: CASSFAGGETQYF. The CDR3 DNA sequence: TGTGCCAGCAGCTTTGCCGGCGGGGAGACCCAGTACTTC.

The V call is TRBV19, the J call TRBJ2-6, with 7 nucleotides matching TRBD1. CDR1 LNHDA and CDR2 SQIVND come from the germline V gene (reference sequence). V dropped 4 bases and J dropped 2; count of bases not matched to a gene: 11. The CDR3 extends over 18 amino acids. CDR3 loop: CASSTKDRSLAGANVLTF. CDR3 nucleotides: TGTGCCAGTAGTACCAAGGACAGGTCCCTTGCTGGGGCCAACGTCCTGACTTTC.

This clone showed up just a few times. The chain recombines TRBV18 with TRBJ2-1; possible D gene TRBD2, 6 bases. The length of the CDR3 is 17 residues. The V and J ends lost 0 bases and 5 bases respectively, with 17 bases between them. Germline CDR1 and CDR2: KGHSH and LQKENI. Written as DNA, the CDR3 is TGTGCCAGCTCACCACCTCTCTCGGGAGTTCAAGACAATGAGCAGTTCTTC. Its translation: CASSPPLSGVQDNEQFF. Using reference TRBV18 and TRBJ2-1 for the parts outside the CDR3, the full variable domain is NAGVMQNPRHLVRRRGQEARLRCSPMKGHSHVYWYRQLPEEGLKFMVYLQKENIIDESGMPKERFSAEFPKEGPSILRIQQVVRGDSAAYFCASSPPLSGVQDNEQFFGPGTRLTVL.

Written as DNA, the CDR3 is TGCGCCAGCAGCCAGTTACAGGGAGGGGACACTGAAGCTTTCTTT. This gives the protein CASSQLQGGDTEAFF. J is TRBJ1-1 and V is TRBV4-1; weak D call: TRBD1 (6 bases). The CDR3 spans 15 residues. Per germline, CDR1 MGHRA and CDR2 YSYEKL. Deletions cut 3 bases from V and 3 bases from J, with 14 bases between.

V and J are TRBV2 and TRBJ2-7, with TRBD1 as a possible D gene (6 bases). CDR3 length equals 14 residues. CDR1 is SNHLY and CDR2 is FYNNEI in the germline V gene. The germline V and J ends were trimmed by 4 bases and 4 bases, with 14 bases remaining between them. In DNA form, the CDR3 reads TGTGCCAGCAGTGGGGTCTTAGGGGGTTACGAGCAGTACTTC. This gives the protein CASSGVLGGYEQYF.

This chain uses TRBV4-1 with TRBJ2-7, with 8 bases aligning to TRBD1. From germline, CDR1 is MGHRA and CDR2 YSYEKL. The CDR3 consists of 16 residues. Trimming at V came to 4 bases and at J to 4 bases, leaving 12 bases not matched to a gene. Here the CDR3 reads CASSPGPGGTLYEQYF. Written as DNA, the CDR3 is TGCGCCAGCAGCCCGGGGCCAGGGGGCACTTTATACGAGCAGTACTTC.

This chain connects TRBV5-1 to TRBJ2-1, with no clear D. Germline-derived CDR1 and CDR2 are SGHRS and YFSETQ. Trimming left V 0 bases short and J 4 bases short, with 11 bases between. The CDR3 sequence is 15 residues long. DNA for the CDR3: TGCGCCAGCAGCTTGGTATCAGGAGTATACAATGAGCAGTTCTTC. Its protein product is CASSLVSGVYNEQFF.

The CDR3: CASSLGGGSGNTIYF. The CDR3 DNA sequence: TGTGCCAGCAGCCTGGGTGGGGGCTCTGGAAACACCATATATTTT. The chain uses TRBV7-8 and TRBJ1-3, with a possible D match to TRBD1 (5 bases). V was trimmed by 5 bases and J by 0 bases, leaving 11 bases between them. Germline CDR1 SGHVS, CDR2 FQNEAQ. This CDR3 has 15 amino acids. The variable domain in full, completed from reference TRBV7-8 and TRBJ1-3, reads GAGVSQSPRYKVAKRGQDVALRCDPISGHVSLFWYQQALGQGPEFLTYFQNEAQLDKSGLPSDRFFAERPEGSVSTLKIQRTQQEDSAVYLCASSLGGGSGNTIYFGEGSWLTVV.

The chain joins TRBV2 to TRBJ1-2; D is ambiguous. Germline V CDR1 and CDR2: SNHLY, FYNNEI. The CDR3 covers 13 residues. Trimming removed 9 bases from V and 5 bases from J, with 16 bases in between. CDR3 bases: TGTGCCAGACGAGTTCGGTTTACGTATGGCTACACCTTC. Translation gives CARRVRFTYGYTF.

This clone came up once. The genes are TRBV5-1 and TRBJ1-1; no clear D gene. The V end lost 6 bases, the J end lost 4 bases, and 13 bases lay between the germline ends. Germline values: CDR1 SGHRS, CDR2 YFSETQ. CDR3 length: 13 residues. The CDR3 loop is CASTPAGTTEAFF. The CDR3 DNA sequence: TGCGCCAGCACCCCGGCCGGAACCACTGAAGCTTTCTTT.

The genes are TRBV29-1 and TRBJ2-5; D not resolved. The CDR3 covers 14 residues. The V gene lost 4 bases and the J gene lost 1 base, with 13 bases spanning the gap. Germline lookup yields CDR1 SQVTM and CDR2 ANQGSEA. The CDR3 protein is CSVVYGRLQETQYF. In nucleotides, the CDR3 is TGCAGCGTTGTTTATGGGCGGCTCCAAGAGACCCAGTACTTC.

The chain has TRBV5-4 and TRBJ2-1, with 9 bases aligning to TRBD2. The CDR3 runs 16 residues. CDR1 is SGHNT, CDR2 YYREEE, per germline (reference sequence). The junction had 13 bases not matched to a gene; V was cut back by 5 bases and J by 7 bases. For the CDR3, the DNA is TGTGCCAGCAGGAGTTTGCGGGAGGGCCGAGGGAATGAGCAGTTCTTC. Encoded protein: CASRSLREGRGNEQFF. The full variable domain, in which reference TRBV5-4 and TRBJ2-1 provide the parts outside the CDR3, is ETGVTQSPTHLIKTRGQQVTLRCSSQSGHNTVSWYQQALGQGPQFIFQYYREEENGRGNFPPRFSGLQFPNYSSELNVNALELDDSALYLCASRSLREGRGNEQFFGPGTRLTVL.

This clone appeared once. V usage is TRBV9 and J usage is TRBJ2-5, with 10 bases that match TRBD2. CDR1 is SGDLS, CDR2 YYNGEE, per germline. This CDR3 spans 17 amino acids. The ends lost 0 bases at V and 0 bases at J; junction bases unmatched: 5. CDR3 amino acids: CASSVGWGTSDQETQYF. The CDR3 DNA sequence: TGTGCCAGCAGCGTAGGATGGGGGACTAGCGACCAAGAGACCCAGTACTTC.

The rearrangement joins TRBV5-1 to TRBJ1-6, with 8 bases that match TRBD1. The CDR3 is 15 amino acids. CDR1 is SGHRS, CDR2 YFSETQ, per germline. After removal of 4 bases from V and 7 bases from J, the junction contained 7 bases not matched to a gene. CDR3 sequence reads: CASSETTGDNSPLHF. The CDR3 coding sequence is TGCGCCAGCAGCGAAACGACAGGGGACAATTCACCCCTCCACTTT.

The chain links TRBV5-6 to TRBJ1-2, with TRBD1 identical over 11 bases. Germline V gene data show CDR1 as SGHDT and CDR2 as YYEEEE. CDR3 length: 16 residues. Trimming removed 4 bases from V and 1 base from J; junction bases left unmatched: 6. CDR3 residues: CASSHGQGANNYGYTF. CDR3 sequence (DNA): TGTGCCAGCAGCCACGGACAGGGGGCAAATAACTATGGCTACACCTTC.

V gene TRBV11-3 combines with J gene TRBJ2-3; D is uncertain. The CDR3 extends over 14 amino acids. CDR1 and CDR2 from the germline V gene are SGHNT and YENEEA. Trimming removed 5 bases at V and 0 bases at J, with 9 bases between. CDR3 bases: TGTGCCAGCAGCCAAGTGGCTAGCACAGATACGCAGTATTTT. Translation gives CASSQVASTDTQYF.

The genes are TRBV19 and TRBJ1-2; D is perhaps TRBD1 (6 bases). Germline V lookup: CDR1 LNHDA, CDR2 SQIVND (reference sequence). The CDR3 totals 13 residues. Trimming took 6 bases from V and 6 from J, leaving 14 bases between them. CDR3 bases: TGTGCCAGTAGAAACCCACAGGGCGATGGCTACACCTTC. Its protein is CASRNPQGDGYTF.

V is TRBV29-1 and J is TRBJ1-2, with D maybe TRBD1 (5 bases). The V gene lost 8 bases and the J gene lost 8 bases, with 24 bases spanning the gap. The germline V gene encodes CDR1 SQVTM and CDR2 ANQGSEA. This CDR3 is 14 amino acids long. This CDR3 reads CSLYRGAPPGGYTF. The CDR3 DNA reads TGCAGCTTATACAGAGGGGCACCGCCGGGGGGCTACACCTTC.

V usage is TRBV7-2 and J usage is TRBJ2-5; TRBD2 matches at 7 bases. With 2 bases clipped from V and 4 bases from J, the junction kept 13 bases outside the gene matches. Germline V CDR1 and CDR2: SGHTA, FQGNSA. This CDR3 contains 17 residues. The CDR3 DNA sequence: TGTGCCAGCAGCTTAAGAGGGGTAGCGGGTCAGGCAGAGACCCAGTACTTC. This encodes CASSLRGVAGQAETQYF.

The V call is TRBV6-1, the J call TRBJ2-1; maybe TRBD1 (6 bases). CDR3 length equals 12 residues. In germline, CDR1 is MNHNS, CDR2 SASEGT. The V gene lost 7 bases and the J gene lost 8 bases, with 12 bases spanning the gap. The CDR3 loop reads CASKDSIDEQFF. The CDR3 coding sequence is TGTGCCAGCAAGGACAGTATCGATGAGCAGTTCTTC.

CDR3 region: CASSPDSSTDTQYF. The CDR3 coding sequence is TGCGCCAGCAGCCCCGACAGTAGCACAGATACGCAGTATTTT. The chain recombines TRBV5-1 with TRBJ2-3; D is possibly TRBD1 (5 bases). V was shortened by 4 bases and J by 0 bases, with 9 bases between the two germline ends. The CDR3 is made up of 14 amino acids. CDR1 SGHRS and CDR2 YFSETQ come from the germline V gene.

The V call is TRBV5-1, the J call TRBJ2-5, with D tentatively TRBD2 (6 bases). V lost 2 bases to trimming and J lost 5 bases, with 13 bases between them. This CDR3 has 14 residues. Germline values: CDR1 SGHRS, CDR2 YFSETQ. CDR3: CASSFGGGRETQYF. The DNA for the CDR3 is TGCGCCAGCAGCTTTGGGGGAGGCAGGGAGACCCAGTACTTC. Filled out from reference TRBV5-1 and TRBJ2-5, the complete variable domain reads KAGVTQTPRYLIKTRGQQVTLSCSPISGHRSVSWYQQTPGQGLQFLFEYFSETQRNKGNFPGRFSGRQFSNSRSEMNVSTLELGDSALYLCASSFGGGRETQYFGPGTRLLVL.